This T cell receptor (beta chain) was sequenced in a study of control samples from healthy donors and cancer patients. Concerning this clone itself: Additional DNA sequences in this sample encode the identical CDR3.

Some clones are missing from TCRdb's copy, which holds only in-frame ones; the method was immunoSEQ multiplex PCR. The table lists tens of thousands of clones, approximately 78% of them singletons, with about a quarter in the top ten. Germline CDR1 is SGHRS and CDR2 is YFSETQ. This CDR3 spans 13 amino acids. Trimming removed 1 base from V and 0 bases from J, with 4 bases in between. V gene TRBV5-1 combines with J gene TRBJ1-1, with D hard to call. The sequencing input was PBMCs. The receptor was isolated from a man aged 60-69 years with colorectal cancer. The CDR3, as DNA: TGCGCCAGCAGCTTGAATCTGAACACTGAAGCTTTCTTT. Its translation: CASSLNLNTEAFF.